These 8 T cell receptor beta chains originate from one sample sequenced in a study of shared clonotypes between healthy human individuals. Clones were read by immunoSEQ multiplex PCR, and TCRdb kept only the in-frame ones, dropping some. The sample has about 1.5 million clones; approximately 98% are singletons. Sequences were obtained from naive CD4+ T cells sorted from blood. Regarding subset: CD45RA+ positively selected. These receptor sequences come from a man aged 25 to 40 in good health.

The V call is TRBV18, the J call TRBJ1-3; a weak D match, TRBD1 (6 bases). The CDR3 has 17 amino acids. Germline CDR1 and CDR2: KGHSH and LQKENI. Trimming removed 4 bases from V and 0 bases from J, with 16 bases in between. Written as DNA, the CDR3 is TGTGCCAGCTCACAACTCGGACAGTCCTTCTCTGGAAACACCATATATTTT. It translates to CASSQLGQSFSGNTIYF.

V is TRBV5-4 and J is TRBJ2-1, with a tentative D call TRBD2 (6 bases). Per the germline V gene, CDR1 is SGHNT and CDR2 is YYREEE (reference sequence). Trimming took 3 bases from V and 5 from J, leaving 15 bases between them. CDR3 length: 15 residues. The CDR3 DNA is TGTGCCAGCAGCTCCGGAGGGTCAGCACACAATGAGCAGTTCTTC. Protein: CASSSGGSAHNEQFF.

The J gene is TRBJ2-1, the V gene TRBV18; TRBD2 matches 8 bases. Per the germline V gene, CDR1 is KGHSH and CDR2 is LQKENI. V shed 3 bases, J shed 13 bases, and the junction held 14 bases outside the gene matches. The CDR3 runs 15 residues. The CDR3 DNA reads as TGTGCCAGCTCACCGGCGGGTGTTGTTGCGGGAGGCCAGTTCTTC. This translates into CASSPAGVVAGGQFF.

The rearrangement uses TRBV7-9 and TRBJ2-3; D is perhaps TRBD1 (5 bases). Germline CDR1 SEHNR, CDR2 FQNEAQ (reference sequence). V was shortened by 2 bases and J by 2 bases, with 8 bases between the two germline ends. This CDR3 has 14 residues. The CDR3 bases are TGTGCCAGCAGCTTATCTGGACACACAGATACGCAGTATTTT. It specifies CASSLSGHTDTQYF.

The J gene is TRBJ1-1, the V gene TRBV7-9; D gene unclear. Trimming took 5 bases from V and 2 from J, leaving 15 bases between them. The germline V gene has CDR1 SEHNR and CDR2 FQNEAQ (reference sequence). There are 15 residues in the CDR3. The DNA for the CDR3 is TGTGCCAGCAGCAGAACTGTAGGGAGAAACACTGAAGCTTTCTTT. Amino acids: CASSRTVGRNTEAFF.

The genes are TRBV18 and TRBJ2-5, with D perhaps TRBD2 (5 bases). Trimming stripped 4 bases from V and 5 bases from J, with 8 bases between. Germline V gene lookup returns CDR1 KGHSH and CDR2 LQKENI. CDR3 length equals 12 residues. The CDR3 nucleotides read TGTGCCAGCTCACATACGGGGGAGACCCAGTACTTC. This translates into CASSHTGETQYF.

This CDR3 is CASSQVIGGYGYTF. The CDR3 nucleotides are TGTGCCAGCAGCCAAGTGATCGGGGGCTATGGCTACACCTTC. The genes are TRBV14 and TRBJ1-2; TRBD1 is a possible D gene (5 bases). Germline-derived CDR1 and CDR2 are SGHDN and FVKESK. V was pared by 1 base and J by 4 bases, with 10 bases between. CDR3 size: 14 residues.

Comment on this clone: Sequence at one end of the junction differs from germline and may be a read error. CDR3 protein: CASREEGRKNTEAFF. In nucleotides, the CDR3 is TGTGCCAGCAGGGAAGAAGGACGGAAGAACACTGAAGCTTTCTTT. The chain combines TRBV2 with TRBJ1-1; D not certain. CDR3 size: 15 residues. Per the germline V gene, CDR1 is SNHLY and CDR2 is FYNNEI.